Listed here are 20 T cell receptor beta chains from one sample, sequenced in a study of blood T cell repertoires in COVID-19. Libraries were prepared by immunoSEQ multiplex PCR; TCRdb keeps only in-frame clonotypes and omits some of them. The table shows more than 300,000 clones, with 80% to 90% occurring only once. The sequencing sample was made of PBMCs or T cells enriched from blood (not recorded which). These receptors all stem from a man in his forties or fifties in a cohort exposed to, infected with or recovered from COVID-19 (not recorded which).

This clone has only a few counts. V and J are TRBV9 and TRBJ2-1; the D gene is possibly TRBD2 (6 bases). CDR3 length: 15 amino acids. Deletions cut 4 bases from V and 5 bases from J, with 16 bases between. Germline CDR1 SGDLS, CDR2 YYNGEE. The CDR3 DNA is TGTGCCAGCAGCACCAACTCGGCGGGAAACAATGAGCAGTTCTTC. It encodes CASSTNSAGNNEQFF. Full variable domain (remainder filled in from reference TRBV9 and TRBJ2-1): DSGVTQTPKHLITATGQRVTLRCSPRSGDLSVYWYQQSLDQGLQFLIQYYNGEERAKGNILERFSAQQFPDLHSELNLSSLELGDSALYFCASSTNSAGNNEQFFGPGTRLTVL.

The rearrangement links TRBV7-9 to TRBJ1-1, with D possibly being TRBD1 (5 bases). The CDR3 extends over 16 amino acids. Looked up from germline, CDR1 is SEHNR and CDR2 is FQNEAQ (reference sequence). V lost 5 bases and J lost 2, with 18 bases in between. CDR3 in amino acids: CASSPRRQRGNTEAFF. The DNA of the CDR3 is TGTGCCAGCAGCCCCCGGAGACAGCGCGGTAACACTGAAGCTTTCTTT.

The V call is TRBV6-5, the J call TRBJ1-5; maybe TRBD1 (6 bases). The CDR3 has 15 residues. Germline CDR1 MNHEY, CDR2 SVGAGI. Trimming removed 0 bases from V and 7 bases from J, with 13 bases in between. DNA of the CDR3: TGTGCCAGCAGTTACTCGGTAGGGGGAGACCAGCCCCAGCATTTT. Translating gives CASSYSVGGDQPQHF.

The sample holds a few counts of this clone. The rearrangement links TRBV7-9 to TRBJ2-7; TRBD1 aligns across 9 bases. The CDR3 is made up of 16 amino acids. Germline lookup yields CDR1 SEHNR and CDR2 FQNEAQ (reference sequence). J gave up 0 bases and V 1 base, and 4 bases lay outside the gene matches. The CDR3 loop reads CASSLGADRGSYEQYF. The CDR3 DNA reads TGTGCCAGCAGCTTAGGAGCGGACAGGGGCTCCTACGAGCAGTACTTC.

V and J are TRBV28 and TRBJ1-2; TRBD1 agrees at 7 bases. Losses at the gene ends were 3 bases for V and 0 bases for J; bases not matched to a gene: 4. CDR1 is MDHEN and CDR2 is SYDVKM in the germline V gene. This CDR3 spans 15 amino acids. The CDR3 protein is CASSFGTATNYGYTF. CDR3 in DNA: TGTGCCAGCAGTTTCGGGACAGCCACTAACTATGGCTACACCTTC.

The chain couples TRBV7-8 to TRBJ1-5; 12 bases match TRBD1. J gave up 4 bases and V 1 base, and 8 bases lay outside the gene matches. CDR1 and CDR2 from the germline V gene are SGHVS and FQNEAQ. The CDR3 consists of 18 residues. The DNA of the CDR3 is TGTGCCAGCAGCTTAGGCGGGGGACAGGGGGCAGGGAATCAGCCCCAGCATTTT. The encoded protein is CASSLGGGQGAGNQPQHF.

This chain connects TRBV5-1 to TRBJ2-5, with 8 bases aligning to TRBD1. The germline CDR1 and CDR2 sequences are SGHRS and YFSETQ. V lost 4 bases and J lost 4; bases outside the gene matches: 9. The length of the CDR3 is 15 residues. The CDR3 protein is CASSPRQGNGETQYF. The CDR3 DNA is TGCGCCAGCAGCCCGAGACAGGGGAATGGAGAGACCCAGTACTTC.

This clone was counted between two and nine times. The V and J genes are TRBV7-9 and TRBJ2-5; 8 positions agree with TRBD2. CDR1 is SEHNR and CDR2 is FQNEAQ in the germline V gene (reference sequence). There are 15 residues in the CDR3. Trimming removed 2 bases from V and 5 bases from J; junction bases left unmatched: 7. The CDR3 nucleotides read TGTGCCAGCAGCTTACCCCGGGAGGGGCGGGAGACCCAGTACTTC. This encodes CASSLPREGRETQYF. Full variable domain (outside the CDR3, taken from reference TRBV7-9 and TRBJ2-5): DTGVSQNPRHKITKRGQNVTFRCDPISEHNRLYWYRQTLGQGPEFLTYFQNEAQLEKSRLLSDRFSAERPKGSFSTLEIQRTEQGDSAMYLCASSLPREGRETQYFGPGTRLLVL.

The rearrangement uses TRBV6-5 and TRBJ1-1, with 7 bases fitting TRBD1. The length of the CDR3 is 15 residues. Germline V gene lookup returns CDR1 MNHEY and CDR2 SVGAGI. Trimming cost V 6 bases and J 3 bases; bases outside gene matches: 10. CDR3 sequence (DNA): TGTGCCAGCAGCGGACAGGCCCTGGGGGACACTGAAGCTTTCTTT. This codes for CASSGQALGDTEAFF.

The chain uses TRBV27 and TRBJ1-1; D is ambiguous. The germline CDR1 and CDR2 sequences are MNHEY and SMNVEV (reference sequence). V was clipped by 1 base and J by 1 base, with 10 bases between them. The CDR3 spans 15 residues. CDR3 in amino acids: CASSLLLGRNTEAFF. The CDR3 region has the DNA TGTGCCAGCAGTTTATTACTGGGGAGGAACACTGAAGCTTTCTTT.

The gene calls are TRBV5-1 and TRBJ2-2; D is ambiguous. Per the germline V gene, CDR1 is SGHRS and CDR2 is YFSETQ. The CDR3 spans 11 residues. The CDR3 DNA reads TGCGCTAGTGGGAACACCGGGGAGCTGTTTTTT. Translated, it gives CASGNTGELFF.

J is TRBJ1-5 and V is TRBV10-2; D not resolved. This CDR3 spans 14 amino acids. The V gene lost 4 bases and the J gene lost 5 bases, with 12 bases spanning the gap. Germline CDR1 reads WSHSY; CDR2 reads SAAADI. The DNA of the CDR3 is TGCGCCAGCAGTGTTTTGCGGGAATATCAGCCCCAGCATTTT. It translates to CASSVLREYQPQHF.

CDR3 nucleotides: TGTGCCAGCAGCTTGTGGGACACCCTCTACAATGAGCAGTTCTTC. Translating it yields CASSLWDTLYNEQFF. The J gene is TRBJ2-1, the V gene TRBV7-9; tentatively, D is TRBD1 (6 bases). Trimming removed 3 bases at V and 3 bases at J, with 12 bases between. CDR1 and CDR2 from the germline V gene are SEHNR and FQNEAQ (reference sequence). This CDR3 has 15 amino acids.

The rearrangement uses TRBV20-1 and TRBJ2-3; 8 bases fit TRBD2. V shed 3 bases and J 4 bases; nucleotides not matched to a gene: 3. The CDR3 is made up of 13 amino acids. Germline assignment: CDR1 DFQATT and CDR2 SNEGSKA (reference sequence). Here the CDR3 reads CSASQAGADTQYF. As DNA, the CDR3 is TGCAGTGCTAGTCAAGCGGGAGCAGATACGCAGTATTTT.

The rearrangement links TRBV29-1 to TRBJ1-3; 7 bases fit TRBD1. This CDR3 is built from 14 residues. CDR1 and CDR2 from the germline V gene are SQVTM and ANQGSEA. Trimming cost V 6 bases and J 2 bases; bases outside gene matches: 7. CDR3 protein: CSVQKGATGNTIYF. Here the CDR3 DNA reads TGCAGCGTCCAAAAGGGGGCGACTGGAAACACCATATATTTT.

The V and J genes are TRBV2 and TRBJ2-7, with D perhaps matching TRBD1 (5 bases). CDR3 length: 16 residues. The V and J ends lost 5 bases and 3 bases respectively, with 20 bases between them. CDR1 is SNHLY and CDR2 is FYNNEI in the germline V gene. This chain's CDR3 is CASSLRDLGPYYEQYF. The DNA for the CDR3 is TGTGCCAGCAGTCTACGAGACTTGGGGCCATACTACGAGCAGTACTTC.

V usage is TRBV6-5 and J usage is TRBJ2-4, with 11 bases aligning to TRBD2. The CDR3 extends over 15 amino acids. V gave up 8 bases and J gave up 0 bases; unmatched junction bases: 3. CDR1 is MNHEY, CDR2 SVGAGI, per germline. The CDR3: CASGTSGLAKNIQYF. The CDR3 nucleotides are TGTGCCAGCGGGACTAGCGGACTAGCCAAAAACATTCAGTACTTC.

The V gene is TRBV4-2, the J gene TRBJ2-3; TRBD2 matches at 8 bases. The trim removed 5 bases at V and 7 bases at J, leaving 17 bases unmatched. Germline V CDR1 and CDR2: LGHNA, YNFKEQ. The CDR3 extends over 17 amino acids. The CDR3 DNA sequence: TGTGCCAGCAGCTCCCTGGGGGAGACTAGCGATATATATACGCAGTATTTT. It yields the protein CASSSLGETSDIYTQYF.

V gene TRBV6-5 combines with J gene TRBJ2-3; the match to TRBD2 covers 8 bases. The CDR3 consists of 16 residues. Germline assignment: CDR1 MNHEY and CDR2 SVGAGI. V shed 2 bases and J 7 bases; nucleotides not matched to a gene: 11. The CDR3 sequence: CASSYAPSGRRYTQYF. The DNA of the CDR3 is TGTGCCAGCAGTTACGCTCCCAGCGGGAGACGTTATACGCAGTATTTT.

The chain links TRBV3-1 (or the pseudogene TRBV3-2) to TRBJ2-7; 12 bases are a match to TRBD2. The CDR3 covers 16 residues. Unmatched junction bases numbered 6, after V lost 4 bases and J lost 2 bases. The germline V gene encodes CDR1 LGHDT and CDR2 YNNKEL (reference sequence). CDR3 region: CASSPGLAGLTYEQYF. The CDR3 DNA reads TGTGCCAGCAGCCCTGGACTAGCGGGGCTAACCTACGAGCAGTACTTC.